This T cell receptor beta chain was sequenced in a study of shared clonotypes between healthy human individuals. It was CD45RO-negative cells, positively selected for CCR7, that made up naive CD8 cells, with terminally differentiated effector memory CD45RA+ cells excluded. The data were produced by immunoSEQ multiplex PCR, yet TCRdb's version contains in-frame clones alone and is incomplete. Among millions of clones listed, about 95% were seen once. Germline assignment: CDR1 MGHDK and CDR2 SYGVNS. The CDR3 length is 14 residues. Trimming pared 4 bases from V and 2 bases from J, leaving 9 bases between.

The material sequenced was naive CD8+ T cells sorted from blood. The rearrangement links TRBV25-1 to TRBJ2-1, with unresolved D. This sequence was found in a man aged 18-30 years in good health. The CDR3, as DNA: TGTGCCAGCAGTGGGACCGATACCTACAATGAGCAGTTCTTC. Translating gives CASSGTDTYNEQFF.